The source of this T cell receptor beta chain is a study of response to subunit inactivated influenza vaccine. Each CDR3 protein is one row after TCRdb ran MiXCR on the RT-PCR reads. The sample yields around 790,000 distinct CDR3 sequences, 20% to 25% seen once. This CDR3 is built from 15 residues. Trimming removed 4 bases from V and 2 bases from J; junction bases left unmatched: 8. In germline, CDR1 is LGHNA, CDR2 YSLEER. This clonotype was counted many times. Its antigen remains unidentified. Broader study findings: Every seasonal influenza vaccination brings in few new T cells, the authors suggested.

The source is a man in his fifties who received an inactivated influenza vaccine. The chain uses TRBV4-3 and TRBJ2-7; 7 positions match TRBD1. Sequenced material: PBMCs from blood, taken 5 to 6 days after vaccination. The CDR3 DNA reads as TGCGCCAGCAGCCCCTCGAAGACAGGGACCTACGAGCAGTACTTC. Its protein is CASSPSKTGTYEQYF.